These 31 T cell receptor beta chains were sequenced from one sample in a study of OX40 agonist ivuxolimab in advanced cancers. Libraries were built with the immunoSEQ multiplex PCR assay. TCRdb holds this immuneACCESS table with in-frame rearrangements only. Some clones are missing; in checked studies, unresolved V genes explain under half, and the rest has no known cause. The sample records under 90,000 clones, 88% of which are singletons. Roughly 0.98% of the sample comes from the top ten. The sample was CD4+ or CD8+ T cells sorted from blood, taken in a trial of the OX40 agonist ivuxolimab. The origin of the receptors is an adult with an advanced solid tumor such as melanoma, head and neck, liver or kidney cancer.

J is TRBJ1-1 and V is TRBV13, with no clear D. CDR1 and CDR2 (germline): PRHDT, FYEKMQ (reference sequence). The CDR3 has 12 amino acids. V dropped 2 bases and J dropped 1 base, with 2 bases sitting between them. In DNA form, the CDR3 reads TGTGCCAGCAGCTTAACGAACACTGAAGCTTTCTTT. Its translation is CASSLTNTEAFF. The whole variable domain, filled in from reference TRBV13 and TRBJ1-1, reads AAGVIQSPRHLIKEKRETATLKCYPIPRHDTVYWYQQGPGQDPQFLISFYEKMQSDKGSIPDRFSAQQFSDYHSELNMSSLELGDSALYFCASSLTNTEAFFGQGTRLTVV.

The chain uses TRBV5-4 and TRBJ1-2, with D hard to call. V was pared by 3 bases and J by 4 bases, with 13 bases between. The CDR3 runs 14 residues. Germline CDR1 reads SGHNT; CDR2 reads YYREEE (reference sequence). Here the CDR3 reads CASSSGLTTYGYTF. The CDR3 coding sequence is TGTGCCAGCAGCTCGGGCCTTACCACCTATGGCTACACCTTC.

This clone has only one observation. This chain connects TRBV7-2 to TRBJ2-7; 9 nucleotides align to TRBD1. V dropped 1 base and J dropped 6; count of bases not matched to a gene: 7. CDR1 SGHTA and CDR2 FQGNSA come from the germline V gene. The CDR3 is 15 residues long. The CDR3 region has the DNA TGTGCCAGCAGCTTAGTCGGGACAGGGTTGAGCGAGCAGTACTTC. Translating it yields CASSLVGTGLSEQYF.

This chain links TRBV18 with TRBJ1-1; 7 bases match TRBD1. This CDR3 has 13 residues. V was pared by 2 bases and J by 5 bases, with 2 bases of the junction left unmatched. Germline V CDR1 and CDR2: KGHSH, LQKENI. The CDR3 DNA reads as TGTGCCAGCTCACCAACAGGGGATACTGAAGCTTTCTTT. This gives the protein CASSPTGDTEAFF.

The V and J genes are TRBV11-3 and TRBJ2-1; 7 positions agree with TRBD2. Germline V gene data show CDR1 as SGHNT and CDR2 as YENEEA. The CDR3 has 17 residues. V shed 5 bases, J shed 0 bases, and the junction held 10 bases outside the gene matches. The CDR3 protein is CASSAKGGGSSYNEQFF. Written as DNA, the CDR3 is TGTGCCAGCAGCGCCAAGGGCGGCGGGAGCTCCTACAATGAGCAGTTCTTC.

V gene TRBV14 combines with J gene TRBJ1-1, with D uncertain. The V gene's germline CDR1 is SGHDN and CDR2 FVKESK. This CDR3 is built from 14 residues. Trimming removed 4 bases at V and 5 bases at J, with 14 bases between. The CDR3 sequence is CASSPLTLGTEAFF. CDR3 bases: TGTGCCAGCAGCCCCCTCACCCTCGGGACTGAAGCTTTCTTT.

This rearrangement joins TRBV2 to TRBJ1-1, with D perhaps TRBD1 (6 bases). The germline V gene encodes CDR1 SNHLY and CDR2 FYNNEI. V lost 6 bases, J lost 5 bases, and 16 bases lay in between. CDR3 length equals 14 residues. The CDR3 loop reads CASSALTGGTEAFF. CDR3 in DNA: TGTGCCAGCAGCGCATTGACAGGTGGAACTGAAGCTTTCTTT.

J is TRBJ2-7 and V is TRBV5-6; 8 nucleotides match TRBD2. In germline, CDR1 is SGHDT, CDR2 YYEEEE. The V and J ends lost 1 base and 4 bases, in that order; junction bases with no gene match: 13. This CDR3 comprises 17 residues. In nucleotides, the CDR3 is TGTGCCAGCAGCTTGCGAGCTGCCGGGACTAGTCGATACGAGCAGTACTTC. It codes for CASSLRAAGTSRYEQYF.

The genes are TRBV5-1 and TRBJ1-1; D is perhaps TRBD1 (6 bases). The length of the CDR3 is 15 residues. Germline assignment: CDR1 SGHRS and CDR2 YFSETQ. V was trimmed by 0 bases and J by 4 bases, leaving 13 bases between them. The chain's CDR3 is CASSLEGRGVTEAFF. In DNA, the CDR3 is TGCGCCAGCAGCTTGGAGGGCAGGGGAGTCACTGAAGCTTTCTTT. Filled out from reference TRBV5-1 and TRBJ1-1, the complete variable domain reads KAGVTQTPRYLIKTRGQQVTLSCSPISGHRSVSWYQQTPGQGLQFLFEYFSETQRNKGNFPGRFSGRQFSNSRSEMNVSTLELGDSALYLCASSLEGRGVTEAFFGQGTRLTVV.

CDR3 sequence reads: CASSLGPISADSTDTQYF. CDR3 DNA sequence: TGTGCCAGCAGCTTAGGGCCGATATCGGCAGACAGCACAGATACGCAGTATTTT. The chain couples TRBV11-3 to TRBJ2-3; D uncertain. Germline V lookup: CDR1 SGHNT, CDR2 YENEEA. The CDR3 has 18 residues. Trimming stripped 1 base from V and 0 bases from J, with 17 bases between.

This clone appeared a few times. The CDR3 DNA follows: TGTGCCGGGGGGACAGGGGGCTATGGCAATCAGCCCCAGCATTTT. Translation: CAGGTGGYGNQPQHF. The V gene is TRBV28, the J gene TRBJ1-5; 12 bases are shared with TRBD1. The V segment lost 11 bases and the J segment 2 bases; nucleotides outside the gene matches: 7. This CDR3 has 15 amino acids. The V gene's germline CDR1 is MDHEN and CDR2 SYDVKM.

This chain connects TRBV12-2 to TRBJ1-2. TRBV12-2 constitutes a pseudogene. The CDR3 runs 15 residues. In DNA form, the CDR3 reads TGTGCAAGTCGCCCCCCGACCCGGAGTGGCTATGGCTACACCTTC. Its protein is CASRPPTRSGYGYTF.

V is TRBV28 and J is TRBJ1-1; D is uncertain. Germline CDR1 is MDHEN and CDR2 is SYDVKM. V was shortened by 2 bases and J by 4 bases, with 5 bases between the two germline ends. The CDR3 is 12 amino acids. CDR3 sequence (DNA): TGTGCCAGCAGTTTAATCGTCACTGAAGCTTTCTTT. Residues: CASSLIVTEAFF. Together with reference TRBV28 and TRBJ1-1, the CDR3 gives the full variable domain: DVKVTQSSRYLVKRTGEKVFLECVQDMDHENMFWYRQDPGLGLRLIYFSYDVKMKEKGDIPEGYSVSREKKERFSLILESASTNQTSMYLCASSLIVTEAFFGQGTRLTVV.

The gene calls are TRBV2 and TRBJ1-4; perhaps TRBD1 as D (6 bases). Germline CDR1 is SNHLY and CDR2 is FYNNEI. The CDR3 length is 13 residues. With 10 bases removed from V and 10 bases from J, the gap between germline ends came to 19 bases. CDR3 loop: CATSGGAYGKLFF. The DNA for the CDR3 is TGTGCCACAAGCGGGGGCGCCTACGGAAAACTGTTTTTT.

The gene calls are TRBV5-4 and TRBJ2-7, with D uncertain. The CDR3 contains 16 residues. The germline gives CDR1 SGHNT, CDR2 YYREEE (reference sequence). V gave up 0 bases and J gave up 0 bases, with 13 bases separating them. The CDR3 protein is CASSLAGGLSSYEQYF. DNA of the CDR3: TGTGCCAGCAGCTTGGCCGGCGGTCTCAGCTCCTACGAGCAGTACTTC.

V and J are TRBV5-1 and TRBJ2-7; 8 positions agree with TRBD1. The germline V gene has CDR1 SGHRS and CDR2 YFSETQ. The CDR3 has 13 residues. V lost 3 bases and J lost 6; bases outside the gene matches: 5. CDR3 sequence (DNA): TGCGCCAGCAGCTCCATGACAGGGGTCGAGCAGTACTTC. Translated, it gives CASSSMTGVEQYF.

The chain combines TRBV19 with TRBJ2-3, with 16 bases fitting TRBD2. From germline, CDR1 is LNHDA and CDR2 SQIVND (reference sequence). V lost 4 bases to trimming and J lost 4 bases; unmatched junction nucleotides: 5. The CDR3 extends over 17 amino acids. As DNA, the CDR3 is TGTGCCAGTAGTAAATCCGGGACTAGCGGGAGGGCAGATACGCAGTATTTT. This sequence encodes CASSKSGTSGRADTQYF.

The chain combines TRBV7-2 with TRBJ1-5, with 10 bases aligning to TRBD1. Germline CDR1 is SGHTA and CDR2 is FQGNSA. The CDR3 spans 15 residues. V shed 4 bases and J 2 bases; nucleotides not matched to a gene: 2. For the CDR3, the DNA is TGTGCCAGCAGCTCTGGGACAGGGGGCAATCAGCCCCAGCATTTT. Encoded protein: CASSSGTGGNQPQHF.

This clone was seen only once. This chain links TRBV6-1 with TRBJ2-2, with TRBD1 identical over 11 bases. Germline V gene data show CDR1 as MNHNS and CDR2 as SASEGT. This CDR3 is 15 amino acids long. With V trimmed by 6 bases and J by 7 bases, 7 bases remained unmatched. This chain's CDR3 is CASRPGQGAVGELFF. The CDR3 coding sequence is TGTGCCAGCAGGCCCGGACAGGGGGCTGTCGGGGAGCTGTTTTTT.

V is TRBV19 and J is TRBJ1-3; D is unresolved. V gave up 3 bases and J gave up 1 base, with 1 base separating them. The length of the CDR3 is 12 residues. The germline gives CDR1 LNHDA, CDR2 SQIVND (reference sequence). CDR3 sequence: CASSISGNTIYF. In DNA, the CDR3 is TGTGCCAGTAGTATTTCTGGAAACACCATATATTTT. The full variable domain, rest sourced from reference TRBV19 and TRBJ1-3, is DGGITQSPKYLFRKEGQNVTLSCEQNLNHDAMYWYRQDPGQGLRLIYYSQIVNDFQKGDIAEGYSVSREKKESFPLTVTSAQKNPTAFYLCASSISGNTIYFGEGSWLTVV.

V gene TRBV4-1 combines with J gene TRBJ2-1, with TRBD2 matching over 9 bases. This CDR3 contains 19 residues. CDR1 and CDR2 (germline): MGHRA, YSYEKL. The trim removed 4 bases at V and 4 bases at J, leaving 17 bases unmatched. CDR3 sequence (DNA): TGCGCCAGCAGCCCCCGAGCTAGCGGGATCGCCCGAAGATACAATGAGCAGTTCTTC. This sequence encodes CASSPRASGIARRYNEQFF.

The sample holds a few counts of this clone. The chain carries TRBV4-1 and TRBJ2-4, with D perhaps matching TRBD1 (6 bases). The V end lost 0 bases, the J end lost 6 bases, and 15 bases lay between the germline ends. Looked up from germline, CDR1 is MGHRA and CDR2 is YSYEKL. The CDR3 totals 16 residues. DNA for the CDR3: TGCGCCAGCAGCCAAGAAGTGCCCTGGGGGCCAAACATTCAGTACTTC. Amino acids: CASSQEVPWGPNIQYF.

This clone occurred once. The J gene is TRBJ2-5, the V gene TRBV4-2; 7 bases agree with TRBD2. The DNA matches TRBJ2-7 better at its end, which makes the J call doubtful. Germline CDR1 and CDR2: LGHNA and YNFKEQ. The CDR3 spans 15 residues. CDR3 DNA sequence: TGTGCCAGCAGCCAAGAGGGAGGGAATCCCTACGAGCAGTACTTC. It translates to CASSQEGGNPYEQYF.

CDR3 DNA sequence: TGTGCCAGCAGCCTCAGGACGAGCGAGGCTGGCAACGAGCAGTACTTC. Encoded protein: CASSLRTSEAGNEQYF. The chain combines TRBV11-1 with TRBJ2-7; no reliable D call. Per the germline V gene, CDR1 is SGHAT and CDR2 is FQDESV (reference sequence). The CDR3 contains 16 residues. Trimming stripped 5 bases from V and 5 bases from J, with 22 bases between.

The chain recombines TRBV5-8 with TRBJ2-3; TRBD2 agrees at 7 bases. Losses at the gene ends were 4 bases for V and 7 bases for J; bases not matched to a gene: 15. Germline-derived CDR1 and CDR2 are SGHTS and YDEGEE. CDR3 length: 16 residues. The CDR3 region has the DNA TGTGCCAGCAGCCCACCGCCGCTAGCGGCCCGAAATACGCAGTATTTT. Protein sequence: CASSPPPLAARNTQYF.

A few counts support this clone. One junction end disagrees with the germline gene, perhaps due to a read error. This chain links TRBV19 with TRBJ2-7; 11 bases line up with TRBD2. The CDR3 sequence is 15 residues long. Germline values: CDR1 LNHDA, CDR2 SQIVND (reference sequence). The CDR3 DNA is TGTGCCAGTAGTACGCAAGCTCAACTAGCGGGAGCTCTGGACTTC. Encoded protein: CASSTQAQLAGALDF.

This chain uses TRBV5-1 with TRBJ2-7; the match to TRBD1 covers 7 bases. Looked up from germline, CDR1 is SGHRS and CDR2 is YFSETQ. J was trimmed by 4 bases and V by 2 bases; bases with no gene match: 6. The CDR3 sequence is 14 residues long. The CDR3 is CASSLQTGSYEQYF. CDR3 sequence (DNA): TGCGCCAGCAGCTTACAGACAGGGTCTTACGAGCAGTACTTC. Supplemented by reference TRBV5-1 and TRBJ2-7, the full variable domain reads KAGVTQTPRYLIKTRGQQVTLSCSPISGHRSVSWYQQTPGQGLQFLFEYFSETQRNKGNFPGRFSGRQFSNSRSEMNVSTLELGDSALYLCASSLQTGSYEQYFGPGTRLTVT.

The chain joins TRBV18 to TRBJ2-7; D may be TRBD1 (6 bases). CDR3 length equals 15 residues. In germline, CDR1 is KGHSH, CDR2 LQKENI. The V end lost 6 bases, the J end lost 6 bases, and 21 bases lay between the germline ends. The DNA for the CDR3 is TGTGCCAGCTCGCCAGGACAGTTAGGATACATCGAGCAGTACTTC. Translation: CASSPGQLGYIEQYF.

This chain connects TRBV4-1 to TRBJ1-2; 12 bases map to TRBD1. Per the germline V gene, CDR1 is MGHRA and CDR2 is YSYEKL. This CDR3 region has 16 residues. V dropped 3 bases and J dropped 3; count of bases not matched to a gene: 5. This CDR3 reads CASSHRDRGRDYGYTF. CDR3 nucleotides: TGCGCCAGCAGCCACCGGGACAGGGGGCGCGACTATGGCTACACCTTC.

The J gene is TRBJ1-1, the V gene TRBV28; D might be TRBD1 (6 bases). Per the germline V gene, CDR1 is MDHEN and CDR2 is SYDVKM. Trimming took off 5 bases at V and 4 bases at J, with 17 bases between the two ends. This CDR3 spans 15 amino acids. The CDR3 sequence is CASSGSRKGGTEAFF. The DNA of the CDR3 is TGTGCCAGCAGTGGCTCCAGAAAGGGGGGCACTGAAGCTTTCTTT.

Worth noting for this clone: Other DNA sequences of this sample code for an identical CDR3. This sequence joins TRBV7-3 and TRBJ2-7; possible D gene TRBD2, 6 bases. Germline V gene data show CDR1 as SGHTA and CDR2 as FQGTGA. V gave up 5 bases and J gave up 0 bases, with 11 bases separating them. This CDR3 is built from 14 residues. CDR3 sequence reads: CASSLGGDSYEQYF. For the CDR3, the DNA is TGTGCCAGCAGCCTAGGCGGGGACTCCTACGAGCAGTACTTC.